The 12 T cell receptor beta chains below come from one sample, sequenced in a study of OX40 agonist ivuxolimab in advanced cancers. Sequenced by immunoSEQ multiplex PCR; TCRdb stores in-frame clones only, minus some. The sample has about 79,000 clones; about 91% are singletons. This specimen consisted of CD4+ or CD8+ T cells sorted from blood, obtained in a trial of the OX40 agonist ivuxolimab. These receptors were obtained from an adult with an advanced solid tumor such as melanoma, head and neck, liver or kidney cancer.

This sequence joins TRBV2 and TRBJ1-1; no clear D. CDR3 length: 16 residues. Trimming cost V 0 bases and J 5 bases, with 16 bases left between them. Germline V gene data show CDR1 as SNHLY and CDR2 as FYNNEI. As DNA, the CDR3 is TGTGCCAGCAGTGAAGCCGGCCTCTCCTCTGGAACTGAAGCTTTCTTT. It yields the protein CASSEAGLSSGTEAFF.

This rearrangement joins TRBV11-2 to TRBJ2-2; the match to TRBD1 covers 8 bases. The V and J ends lost 0 bases and 7 bases, in that order; junction bases with no gene match: 4. The CDR3 is 15 amino acids. Germline CDR1 is SGHAT and CDR2 is FQNNGV. The CDR3 nucleotides are TGTGCCAGCAGCTTAGATAACAGGGGGGACGGGGAGCTGTTTTTT. Protein: CASSLDNRGDGELFF.

The chain is built from TRBV11-2 and TRBJ1-3; D call uncertain. The CDR3 totals 14 residues. V was cut by 5 bases and J by 5 bases, with 13 bases left in between. CDR1 is SGHAT, CDR2 FQNNGV, per germline. DNA of the CDR3: TGTGCCAGCAGCCCTCGGACTCTTCGAAACACCATATATTTT. It encodes CASSPRTLRNTIYF.

This chain joins TRBV12-5 and TRBJ2-2, with D perhaps matching TRBD2 (6 bases). In germline, CDR1 is LGHNT, CDR2 FRNRAP. The CDR3 is 14 amino acids. The V end was cut by 5 bases, the J end by 5 bases, with 12 bases between. CDR3 bases: TGTGCTAGTGGTAAGGGGAGCGGGACCGGGGAGCTGTTTTTT. This encodes CASGKGSGTGELFF.

The V gene is TRBV6-5, the J gene TRBJ2-2; 10 nucleotides match TRBD2. CDR1 is MNHEY, CDR2 SVGAGI, per germline. Unmatched junction bases numbered 6, after V lost 11 bases and J lost 3 bases. CDR3 size: 14 residues. The CDR3 here is CAVGAGGHTGELFF. For the CDR3, the DNA is TGTGCCGTTGGAGCGGGAGGGCACACCGGGGAGCTGTTTTTT.

V is TRBV11-2 and J is TRBJ2-7; 14 nucleotides match TRBD2. V dropped 1 base and J dropped 7; count of bases not matched to a gene: 6. The CDR3 is 16 amino acids. Germline values: CDR1 SGHAT, CDR2 FQNNGV. In nucleotides, the CDR3 is TGTGCCAGCAGCTTAGGGGGACTAGCGGGAGCTTTGGAGCAGTACTTC. Its protein is CASSLGGLAGALEQYF.

The chain joins TRBV11-2 to TRBJ1-2; possible D gene TRBD1, 5 bases. This CDR3 spans 15 amino acids. Germline CDR1 and CDR2: SGHAT and FQNNGV. V gave up 5 bases and J gave up 3 bases, with 16 bases separating them. The CDR3 loop is CASSPGGMFDYGYTF. CDR3 nucleotide sequence: TGTGCCAGCAGCCCCGGGGGGATGTTTGACTATGGCTACACCTTC.

Only one count was recorded for this clone. In nucleotides, the CDR3 is TGTGCCAGCAGCCATCCCGGACGGGACACCGGGGAGCTGTTTTTT. Its translation is CASSHPGRDTGELFF. The genes are TRBV5-6 and TRBJ2-2; D is unclear. The CDR3 is 15 residues long. V was shortened by 4 bases and J by 3 bases, with 13 bases between the two germline ends. Germline assignment: CDR1 SGHDT and CDR2 YYEEEE.

The chain combines TRBV5-1 with TRBJ2-3; D unresolved. V shed 4 bases and J shed 3 bases, with 12 bases lying between them. The CDR3 covers 14 residues. Germline loops: CDR1 SGHRS, CDR2 YFSETQ. CDR3 coding DNA: TGCGCCAGCAGCCCTCGGGTCACAACAGATACGCAGTATTTT. Translating gives CASSPRVTTDTQYF.

CDR3 sequence: CASSRDAGQETQYF. CDR3 DNA: TGTGCCAGCAGCAGGGACGCCGGCCAAGAGACCCAGTACTTC. This chain links TRBV5-4 with TRBJ2-5, with D tentatively TRBD1 or TRBD2 (5 bases each). The CDR3 is 14 amino acids. Trimming pared 4 bases from V and 1 base from J, leaving 11 bases between. Germline CDR1 is SGHNT and CDR2 is YYREEE (reference sequence).

This chain joins TRBV5-1 and TRBJ2-3, with 11 positions matching TRBD2. The CDR3 covers 15 residues. Germline V lookup: CDR1 SGHRS, CDR2 YFSETQ. Trimming at V came to 4 bases and at J to 4 bases, leaving 5 bases not matched to a gene. For the CDR3, the DNA is TGCGCCAGCAGCCCTACTAGCGGGAGCGCAGATACGCAGTATTTT. It is translated as CASSPTSGSADTQYF.

This chain uses TRBV4-2 with TRBJ2-7, with 8 bases matching TRBD1. V trimming: 0 bases; J trimming: 4 bases; junction bases outside the gene matches: 2. The germline gives CDR1 LGHNA, CDR2 YNFKEQ. CDR3 length: 14 amino acids. The CDR3 DNA reads TGTGCCAGCAGCCAAGAGACAGGGGCGTACGAGCAGTACTTC. Amino acid sequence: CASSQETGAYEQYF.